The 22 T cell receptor beta chains listed next were all sequenced from one sample in a study of cytomegalovirus exposure and HLA in healthy donors. 13 Jbeta primers and 60 Vbeta primers were used for the PCR. Some clones are missing from TCRdb's copy, which holds only in-frame ones; the method was immunoSEQ multiplex PCR. This sample's table reports approximately 100,000 clones. Sequencing was done on a sample of PBMCs. These receptor sequences come from a man in his fifties in good health and CMV-seronegative.

Here the CDR3 reads CATSRDRGQPQHF. In DNA, the CDR3 is TGTGCCACCAGCAGAGATAGGGGTCAGCCCCAGCATTTT. V is TRBV15 and J is TRBJ1-5; TRBD1 might be the D (5 bases). CDR1 is LNHNV, CDR2 YYDKDF, per germline (reference sequence). The length of the CDR3 is 13 residues. The V gene lost 0 bases and the J gene lost 6 bases, with 6 bases spanning the gap.

This chain uses TRBV29-1 with TRBJ1-2; unclear D gene. The CDR3 extends over 13 amino acids. V was clipped by 5 bases and J by 7 bases, with 17 bases between them. In germline, CDR1 is SQVTM, CDR2 ANQGSEA. Written as DNA, the CDR3 is TGCAGCGTTTTGTCTGGTGTGGCGGCTGGCTACACCTTC. Protein product: CSVLSGVAAGYTF.

Concerning this clone itself: Other nucleotide sequences from this sample produce the same CDR3. The rearrangement links TRBV9 to TRBJ2-1; D unclear. Trimming removed 0 bases from V and 0 bases from J, with 7 bases in between. The CDR3 totals 15 residues. Looked up from germline, CDR1 is SGDLS and CDR2 is YYNGEE. In nucleotides, the CDR3 is TGTGCCAGCAGCGTAGATCCTAGCTCCTACAATGAGCAGTTCTTC. Translating gives CASSVDPSSYNEQFF.

The V gene is TRBV30, the J gene TRBJ1-2, with D unclear. Trimming removed 2 bases from V and 6 bases from J, with 16 bases in between. The length of the CDR3 is 14 residues. Looked up from germline, CDR1 is GTSNPN and CDR2 is SVGIG (reference sequence). The CDR3 reads CAWSPVTSGHGYTF. CDR3 nucleotide sequence: TGTGCCTGGAGTCCGGTGACGAGCGGGCATGGCTACACCTTC.

The chain combines TRBV19 with TRBJ2-7; 7 bases fit TRBD1. V shed 4 bases and J 3 bases; nucleotides not matched to a gene: 9. This CDR3 spans 15 amino acids. Per the germline V gene, CDR1 is LNHDA and CDR2 is SQIVND (reference sequence). CDR3 nucleotides: TGTGCCAGTAGTACCAACCCAAGGGACAGCTACGAGCAGTACTTC. Translation gives CASSTNPRDSYEQYF.

The chain is built from TRBV12-5 and TRBJ2-3, with TRBD2 matching over 14 bases. The CDR3 spans 16 residues. Germline V gene lookup returns CDR1 LGHNT and CDR2 FRNRAP. The J segment lost 4 bases and the V segment lost 5 bases, leaving 5 bases of the junction unmatched. As DNA, the CDR3 is TGTGCTAGTGGTCCGGGACTAGCGGGAGTGTCAGATACGCAGTATTTT. Translated: CASGPGLAGVSDTQYF.

The J gene is TRBJ2-5, the V gene TRBV7-9, with TRBD1 matching 11 bases. V lost 5 bases and J lost 4; bases outside the gene matches: 3. Germline V gene sequence: CDR1 SEHNR, CDR2 FQNEAQ (reference sequence). The CDR3 totals 14 residues. The CDR3 reads CASSPGTGGETQYF. DNA for the CDR3: TGTGCCAGCAGCCCAGGGACAGGGGGAGAGACCCAGTACTTC. Full variable domain (remainder filled in from reference TRBV7-9 and TRBJ2-5): DTGVSQNPRHKITKRGQNVTFRCDPISEHNRLYWYRQTLGQGPEFLTYFQNEAQLEKSRLLSDRFSAERPKGSFSTLEIQRTEQGDSAMYLCASSPGTGGETQYFGPGTRLLVL.

The chain recombines TRBV27 with TRBJ2-2, with a possible D match to TRBD1 (5 bases). V was shortened by 6 bases and J by 3 bases, with 14 bases between the two germline ends. Germline V gene lookup returns CDR1 MNHEY and CDR2 SMNVEV (reference sequence). The CDR3 loop spans 15 amino acids. DNA for the CDR3: TGTGCCAGCAGCTTGGACACAGCTTACACCGGGGAGCTGTTTTTT. It encodes CASSLDTAYTGELFF.

The chain has TRBV11-2 and TRBJ2-2; TRBD1 matches at 9 bases. CDR1 SGHAT and CDR2 FQNNGV come from the germline V gene. The CDR3 runs to 16 residues. With V trimmed by 5 bases and J by 6 bases, 10 bases remained unmatched. For the CDR3, the DNA is TGTGCCAGCAGCCCCCTCCGGGACAGGGTAGCCGGGGAGCTGTTTTTT. Its translation: CASSPLRDRVAGELFF. Full variable domain (missing parts from reference TRBV11-2 and TRBJ2-2): EAGVAQSPRYKIIEKRQSVAFWCNPISGHATLYWYQQILGQGPKLLIQFQNNGVVDDSQLPKDRFSAERLKGVDSTLKIQPAKLEDSAVYLCASSPLRDRVAGELFFGEGSRLTVL.

The chain uses TRBV18 and TRBJ1-2, with D possibly TRBD1 on 5 matching bases. Trimming pared 3 bases from V and 4 bases from J, leaving 9 bases between. This CDR3 region has 13 residues. Per the germline V gene, CDR1 is KGHSH and CDR2 is LQKENI. CDR3 sequence (DNA): TGTGCCAGCTCACCTGACAGTTCCTATGGCTACACCTTC. Translated: CASSPDSSYGYTF.

The rearrangement uses TRBV19 and TRBJ2-5; 8 bases are shared with TRBD1. The J call is doubtful: the DNA matches TRBJ2-7 better. The CDR3 totals 13 residues. Germline CDR1 and CDR2: LNHDA and SQIVND (reference sequence). This CDR3 is CASSIQGANEQYF. The CDR3 bases are TGTGCCAGTAGTATCCAGGGGGCTAACGAGCAGTACTTC.

CDR3 DNA: TGCGCCAGCAGCCACCGGGGGGCCGGGGAGCTGTTTTTT. Translation gives CASSHRGAGELFF. V is TRBV5-1 and J is TRBJ2-2, with TRBD2 matching 7 bases. J was trimmed by 6 bases and V by 4 bases; bases with no gene match: 3. This CDR3 has 13 amino acids. Germline loops: CDR1 SGHRS, CDR2 YFSETQ.

The rearrangement uses TRBV18 and TRBJ1-1, with D unclear. The CDR3 spans 12 residues. The germline V gene has CDR1 KGHSH and CDR2 LQKENI. V gave up 5 bases and J gave up 3 bases, with 7 bases separating them. CDR3 loop: CASSVVDTEAFF. The CDR3 nucleotides are TGTGCCAGCTCAGTGGTAGACACTGAAGCTTTCTTT.

The V gene is TRBV5-6, the J gene TRBJ1-1, with 10 bases aligning to TRBD1. The germline CDR1 and CDR2 sequences are SGHDT and YYEEEE. The junction had 6 bases not matched to a gene; V was cut back by 3 bases and J by 4 bases. The CDR3 extends over 15 amino acids. The CDR3 loop reads CASSSGTGAGTEAFF. The CDR3 DNA reads as TGTGCCAGCAGCTCCGGGACAGGGGCGGGCACTGAAGCTTTCTTT. The full variable domain, its missing parts supplied by reference TRBV5-6 and TRBJ1-1, is DAGVTQSPTHLIKTRGQQVTLRCSPKSGHDTVSWYQQALGQGPQFIFQYYEEEERQRGNFPDRFSGHQFPNYSSELNVNALLLGDSALYLCASSSGTGAGTEAFFGQGTRLTVV.

The chain has TRBV15 and TRBJ1-1, with a tentative D call TRBD1 (5 bases). Trimming stripped 3 bases from V and 2 bases from J, with 16 bases between. This CDR3 region has 16 residues. Germline CDR1 and CDR2: LNHNV and YYDKDF (reference sequence). CDR3 coding DNA: TGTGCCACCAGCAGGTCCAGGACCCAGGGTAACACTGAAGCTTTCTTT. It is translated as CATSRSRTQGNTEAFF.

V is TRBV15 and J is TRBJ2-7; 11 bases match TRBD2. The CDR3 has 16 residues. Germline CDR1 and CDR2: LNHNV and YYDKDF (reference sequence). Trimming at V came to 3 bases and at J to 4 bases, leaving 8 bases not matched to a gene. In DNA, the CDR3 is TGTGCCACCAGCAGCGGGACTAGCGGAGGGGTATACGAGCAGTACTTC. As protein: CATSSGTSGGVYEQYF.

This sequence joins TRBV4-3 and TRBJ2-7, with a tentative D call TRBD1 (7 bases). Germline values: CDR1 LGHNA, CDR2 YSLEER. The V and J ends lost 1 base and 6 bases respectively, with 19 bases between them. CDR3 length equals 16 residues. CDR3 residues: CASSQGGGRGTSEQYF. The CDR3, as DNA: TGCGCCAGCAGCCAAGGGGGAGGCAGGGGGACCTCCGAGCAGTACTTC.

V usage is TRBV14 and J usage is TRBJ1-2, with no clear D. The CDR3 is 13 amino acids. Trimming stripped 0 bases from V and 7 bases from J, with 9 bases between. Germline CDR1 reads SGHDN; CDR2 reads FVKESK. CDR3 bases: TGTGCCAGCAGCCAAGATCGTCTAGGTGGCTACACCTTC. Protein product: CASSQDRLGGYTF.

The chain couples TRBV5-4 to TRBJ2-3; 9 nucleotides agree with TRBD1. Unmatched junction bases numbered 6, after V lost 4 bases and J lost 0 bases. This CDR3 contains 16 residues. The germline CDR1 and CDR2 sequences are SGHNT and YYREEE (reference sequence). CDR3 nucleotide sequence: TGTGCCAGCAGCCACATGGGACAGGGAAGCACAGATACGCAGTATTTT. This sequence encodes CASSHMGQGSTDTQYF.

The chain links TRBV6-5 to TRBJ2-2; 7 nucleotides match TRBD1. Trimming took 6 bases from V and 5 from J; bases not matched to a gene: 6. The CDR3 contains 14 residues. The germline V gene encodes CDR1 MNHEY and CDR2 SVGAGI. CDR3 nucleotide sequence: TGTGCCAGCAGCAAACAGGGGTTGACCGGGGAGCTGTTTTTT. Its protein is CASSKQGLTGELFF.

The J gene is TRBJ2-7, the V gene TRBV7-9, with D tentatively TRBD1 (7 bases). Trimming removed 8 bases from V and 5 bases from J, with 16 bases in between. Per the germline V gene, CDR1 is SEHNR and CDR2 is FQNEAQ (reference sequence). The CDR3 length is 13 residues. DNA of the CDR3: TGTGCCAGCGCGGGACAGTCTTTTGACGAGCAGTACTTC. Translation: CASAGQSFDEQYF.

The CDR3: CASSIHGGGANTGELFF. In DNA, the CDR3 is TGTGCCAGTAGTATTCATGGAGGGGGGGCGAACACCGGGGAGCTGTTTTTT. The rearrangement uses TRBV19 and TRBJ2-2, with a weak D call TRBD2 (7 bases). Germline-derived CDR1 and CDR2 are LNHDA and SQIVND (reference sequence). This CDR3 has 17 residues. The ends were cut back, 3 bases at V and 0 bases at J, with 14 bases in the middle.